This T cell receptor beta chain was identified during a study of tumour-infiltrating T cells in Burkitt lymphoma. The table came from immunoSEQ multiplex PCR; TCRdb's copy has only in-frame clones and leaves some out. The table lists about 6,600 clones, more than 75% of them singletons, with approximately 10% in the top ten. This CDR3 comprises 18 residues. CDR1 is MDHEN, CDR2 SYDVKM, per germline. The V gene end was trimmed by 4 bases and the J gene end by 2 bases; junction bases not matched to a gene: 8. V is TRBV28 and J is TRBJ2-3, with 14 positions matching TRBD2. Sequencing used tumor tissue. This receptor was identified in a human donor with Burkitt lymphoma. CDR3 sequence: CASSSGTSGSHYTDTQYF. The DNA for the CDR3 is TGTGCCAGCAGTTCTGGGACTAGCGGGAGCCATTACACAGATACGCAGTATTTT.